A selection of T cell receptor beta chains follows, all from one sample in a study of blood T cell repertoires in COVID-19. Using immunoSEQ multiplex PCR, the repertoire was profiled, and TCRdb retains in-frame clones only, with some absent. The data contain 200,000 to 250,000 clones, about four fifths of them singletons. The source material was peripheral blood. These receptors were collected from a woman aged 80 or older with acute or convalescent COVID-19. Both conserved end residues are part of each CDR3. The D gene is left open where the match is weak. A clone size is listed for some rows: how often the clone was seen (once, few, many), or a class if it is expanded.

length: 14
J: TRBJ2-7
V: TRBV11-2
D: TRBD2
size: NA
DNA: TGTGCCAGCAGCTCTAGCGGGAATTCCTACGAGCAGTACTTC
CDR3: CASSSSGNSYEQYF

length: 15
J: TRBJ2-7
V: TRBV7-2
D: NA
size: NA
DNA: TGTGCCAGCAGCTTAGGGTCGGGACTGTACTACGAGCAGTACTTC
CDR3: CASSLGSGLYYEQYF

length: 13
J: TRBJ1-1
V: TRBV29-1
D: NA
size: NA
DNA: TGCAGCGTTGAGGGAGGGGCTCCCACTGAAGCTTTCTTT
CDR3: CSVEGGAPTEAFF

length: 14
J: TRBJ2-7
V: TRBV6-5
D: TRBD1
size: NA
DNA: TGTGCCTGCACCCGGGACAGGGCCACCTACGAGCAGTACTTC
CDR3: CACTRDRATYEQYF

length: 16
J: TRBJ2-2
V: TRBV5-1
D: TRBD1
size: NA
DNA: TGCGCCAGCAGCTCGGGACAGGCTTCGAACACCGGGGAGCTGTTTTTT
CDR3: CASSSGQASNTGELFF

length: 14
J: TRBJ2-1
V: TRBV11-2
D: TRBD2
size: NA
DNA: TGTGCCAGCAGTCGGCTAGCGGAATACAATGAGCAGTTCTTC
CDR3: CASSRLAEYNEQFF

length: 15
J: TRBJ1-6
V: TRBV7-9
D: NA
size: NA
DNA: TGTGCCAGCAGCTTACCCGGGTTAATAATTTCACCCCTCCACTTT
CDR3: CASSLPGLIISPLHF

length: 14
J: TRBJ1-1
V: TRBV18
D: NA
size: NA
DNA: TGTGCCAGCTCGCGAAGGGGAGGGGGCACTGAAGCTTTCTTT
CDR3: CASSRRGGGTEAFF

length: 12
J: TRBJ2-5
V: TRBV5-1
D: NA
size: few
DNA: TGCGCCAGCAGCTTGGCTTATGAGACCCAGTACTTC
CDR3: CASSLAYETQYF

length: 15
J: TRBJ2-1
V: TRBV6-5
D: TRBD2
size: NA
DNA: TGTGCCAGCAGGGGGATTGGGACTAGCGACAATGAGCAGTTCTTC
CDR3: CASRGIGTSDNEQFF

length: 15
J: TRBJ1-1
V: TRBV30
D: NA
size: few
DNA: TGTGCCGGGGCATCCCCGACAGTGGAGAACACTGAAGCTTTCTTT
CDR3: CAGASPTVENTEAFF

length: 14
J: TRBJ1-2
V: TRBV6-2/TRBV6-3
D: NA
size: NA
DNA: TGTGCCAGCAGCTTATCATGGGGCGGCTATGGCTACACCTTC
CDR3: CASSLSWGGYGYTF

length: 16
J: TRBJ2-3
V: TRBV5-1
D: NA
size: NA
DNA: TGCGCCAGCAGCCCCTATTGGGGGGACCTCACAGATACGCAGTATTTT
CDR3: CASSPYWGDLTDTQYF

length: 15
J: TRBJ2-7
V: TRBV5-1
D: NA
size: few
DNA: TGCGCCAGCAGCTTGGAGGGAAGGGGAAGGCACGAGCAGTACTTC
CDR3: CASSLEGRGRHEQYF

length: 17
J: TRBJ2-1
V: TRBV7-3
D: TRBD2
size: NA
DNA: TGTGCCAGCAGCCCCGACTCGACTAGCGGGAGTGGGAATGAGCAGTTCTTC
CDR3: CASSPDSTSGSGNEQFF

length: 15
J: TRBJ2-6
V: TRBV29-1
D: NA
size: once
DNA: TGCAGCGTCCAGGGTCTGGGCTCTGGGGCCAACGTCCTGACTTTC
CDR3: CSVQGLGSGANVLTF

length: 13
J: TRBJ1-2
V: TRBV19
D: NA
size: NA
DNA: TGTGCCAGTAGTTTCCCGGACAGAAATGGCTACACCTTC
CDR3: CASSFPDRNGYTF

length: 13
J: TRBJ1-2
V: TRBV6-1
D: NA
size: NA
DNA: TGTGCCAGCAGTGACGAGCTCGGCTATGGCTACACCTTC
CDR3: CASSDELGYGYTF

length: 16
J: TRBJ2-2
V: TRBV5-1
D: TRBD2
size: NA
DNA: TGCGCCAGCAGCGAGGGACTAGCGGGACACACCGGGGAGCTGTTTTTT
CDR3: CASSEGLAGHTGELFF

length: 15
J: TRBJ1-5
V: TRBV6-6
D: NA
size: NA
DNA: TGTGCCAGCAGCCTTGACAGCGATGGGAATCAGCCCCAGCATTTT
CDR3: CASSLDSDGNQPQHF

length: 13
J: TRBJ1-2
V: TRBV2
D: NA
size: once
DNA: TGTGCCGAGCCGCAGGGGCTAGGCTATGGCTACACCTTC
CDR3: CAEPQGLGYGYTF

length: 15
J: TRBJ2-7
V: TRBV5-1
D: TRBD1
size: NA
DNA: TGCGCCAGCAGCTCGCAGGGGGCGAATTCCTACGAGCAGTACTTC
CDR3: CASSSQGANSYEQYF

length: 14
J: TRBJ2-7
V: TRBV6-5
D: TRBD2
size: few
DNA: TGTGCCAGCAGATATACTAGCGGGAGCAACGAGCAGTACTTC
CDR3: CASRYTSGSNEQYF

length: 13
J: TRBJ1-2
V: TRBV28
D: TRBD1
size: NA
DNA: TGTGCCAGCAGTTCGGGACAGGCCTATGGCTACACCTTC
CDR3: CASSSGQAYGYTF

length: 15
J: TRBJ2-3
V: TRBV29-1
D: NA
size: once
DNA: TGCAGCGTTGAGGGTGGGCGGGAAGGTACAGATACGCAGTATTTT
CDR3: CSVEGGREGTDTQYF

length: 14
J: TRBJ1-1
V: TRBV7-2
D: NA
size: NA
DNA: TGTGCCAGCAGCCCAACGACAGCGAACACTGAAGCTTTCTTT
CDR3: CASSPTTANTEAFF

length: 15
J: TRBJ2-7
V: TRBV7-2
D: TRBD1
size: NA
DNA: TGTGCCAGCAGCTTAGAAGGGGGCGGTTTCAACGAGCAGTACTTC
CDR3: CASSLEGGGFNEQYF

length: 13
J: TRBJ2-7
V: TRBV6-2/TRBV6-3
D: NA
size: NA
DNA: TGTGCCAGCAGTTATGCGGGGATCTACGAGCAGTACTTC
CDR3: CASSYAGIYEQYF

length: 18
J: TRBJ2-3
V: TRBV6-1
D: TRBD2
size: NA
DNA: TGTGCCAGCAGTGAAGCTACCCCGGGACTAGCGGGGGGGTTGAAGCAGTATTTT
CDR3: CASSEATPGLAGGLKQYF

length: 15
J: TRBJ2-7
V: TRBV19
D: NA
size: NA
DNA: TGTGCCAGTAGTATGCGGGCGGGTGGCTCCTACGAGCAGTACTTC
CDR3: CASSMRAGGSYEQYF

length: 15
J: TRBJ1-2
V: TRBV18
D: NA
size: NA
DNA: TGTGCCAGCTCACAGGGAGGGTCCCTAAGGTATGGCTACACCTTC
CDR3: CASSQGGSLRYGYTF